This T cell receptor beta chain was observed in a study of shared clonotypes between healthy human individuals. V gave up 4 bases and J gave up 2 bases, with 11 bases separating them. In germline, CDR1 is SQVTM, CDR2 ANQGSEA. The CDR3 spans 13 residues. This clone was counted a single time. Other nucleotide sequences in the sample specify the same CDR3. Per the authors' pipeline: Filtering differed since immunoSEQ provided only junctions, with no quality scores. Data came from immunoSEQ multiplex PCR; TCRdb stores just in-frame clones and leaves some out. V and J calls and clone size are given by that table; D and trimming were obtained from the DNA. The sample contains hundreds of thousands of clones, over 60% of which appear only once.

The sequence derives from a woman aged 40 to 50 in good health. Some clones in this sample may be carry-over from other donors' samples. Material: PBMCs. The V call is TRBV29-1, the J call TRBJ1-1, with D possibly being TRBD1 (5 bases). The CDR3 sequence is CSVGGRANTEAFF. The DNA of the CDR3 is TGCAGCGTTGGGGGCAGGGCAAACACTGAAGCTTTCTTT. Looking up the rest from reference TRBV29-1 and TRBJ1-1 gives the full variable domain: SAVISQKPSRDICQRGTSLTIQCQVDSQVTMMFWYRQQPGQSLTLIATANQGSEATYESGFVIDKFPISRPNLTFSTLTVSNMSPEDSSIYLCSVGGRANTEAFFGQGTRLTVV.